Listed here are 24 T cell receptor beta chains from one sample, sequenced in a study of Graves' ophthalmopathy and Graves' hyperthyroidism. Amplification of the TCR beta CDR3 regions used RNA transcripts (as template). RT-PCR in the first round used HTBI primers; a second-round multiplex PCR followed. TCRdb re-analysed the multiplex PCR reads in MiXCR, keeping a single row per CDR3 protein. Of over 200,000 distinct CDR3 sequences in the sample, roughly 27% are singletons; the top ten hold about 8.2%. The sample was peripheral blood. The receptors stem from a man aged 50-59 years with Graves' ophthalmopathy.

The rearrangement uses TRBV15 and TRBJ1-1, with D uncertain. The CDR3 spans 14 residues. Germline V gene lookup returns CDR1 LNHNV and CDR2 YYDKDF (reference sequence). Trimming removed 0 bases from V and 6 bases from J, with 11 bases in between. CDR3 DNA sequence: TGTGCCACCAGCAGAGATGTCCAACCGGCTGAAGCTTTCTTT. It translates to CATSRDVQPAEAFF.

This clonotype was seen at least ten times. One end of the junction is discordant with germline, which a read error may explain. The CDR3 DNA sequence: TGTGCCAGCAGCTTAGAGGGGGATTTCCCCTCTTTC. It specifies CASSLEGDFPSF. This chain joins TRBV7-8 and TRBJ2-7; TRBD1 is a possible D gene (6 bases). This CDR3 comprises 12 residues. From germline, CDR1 is SGHVS and CDR2 FQNEAQ.

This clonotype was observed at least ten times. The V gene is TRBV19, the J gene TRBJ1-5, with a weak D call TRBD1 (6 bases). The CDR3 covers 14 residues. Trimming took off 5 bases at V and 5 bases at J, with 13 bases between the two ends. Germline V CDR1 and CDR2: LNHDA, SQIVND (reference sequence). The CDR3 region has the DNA TGTGCCAGTAGTCTCCGGGACAAATATCAGCCCCAGCATTTT. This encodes CASSLRDKYQPQHF.

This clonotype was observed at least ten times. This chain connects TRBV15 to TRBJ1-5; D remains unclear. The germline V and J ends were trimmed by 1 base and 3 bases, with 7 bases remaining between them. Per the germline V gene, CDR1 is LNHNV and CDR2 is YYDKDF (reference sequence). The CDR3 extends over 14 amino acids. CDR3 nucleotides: TGTGCCACCAGCAGAGTTGGGTACAATCAGCCCCAGCATTTT. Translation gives CATSRVGYNQPQHF.

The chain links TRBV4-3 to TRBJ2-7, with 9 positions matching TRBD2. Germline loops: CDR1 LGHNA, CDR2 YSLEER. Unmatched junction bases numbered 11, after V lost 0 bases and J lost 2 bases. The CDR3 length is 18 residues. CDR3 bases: TGCGCCAGCAGCCAAGATTTAGTCGTAGCGGGAGACCCCTACGAGCAGTACTTC. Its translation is CASSQDLVVAGDPYEQYF.

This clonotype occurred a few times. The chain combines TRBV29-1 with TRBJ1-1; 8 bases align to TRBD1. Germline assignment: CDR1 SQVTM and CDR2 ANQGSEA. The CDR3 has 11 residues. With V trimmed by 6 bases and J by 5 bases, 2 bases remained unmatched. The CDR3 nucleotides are TGCAGCGTCCGACAGGGGACTGAAGCTTTCTTT. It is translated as CSVRQGTEAFF.

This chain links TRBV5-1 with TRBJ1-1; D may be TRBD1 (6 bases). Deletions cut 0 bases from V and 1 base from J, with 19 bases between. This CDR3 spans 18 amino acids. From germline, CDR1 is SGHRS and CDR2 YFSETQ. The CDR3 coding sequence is TGCGCCAGCAGCTTGGGGGCCGACGTAGGGGGTTGGAACACTGAAGCTTTCTTT. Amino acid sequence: CASSLGADVGGWNTEAFF.

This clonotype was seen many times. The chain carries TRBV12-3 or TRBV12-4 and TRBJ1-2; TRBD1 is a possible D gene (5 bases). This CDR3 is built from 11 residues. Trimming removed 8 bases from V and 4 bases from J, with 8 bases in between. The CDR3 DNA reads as TGTGCCAGCCTAGACAGCTATGGCTACACCTTC. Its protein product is CASLDSYGYTF.

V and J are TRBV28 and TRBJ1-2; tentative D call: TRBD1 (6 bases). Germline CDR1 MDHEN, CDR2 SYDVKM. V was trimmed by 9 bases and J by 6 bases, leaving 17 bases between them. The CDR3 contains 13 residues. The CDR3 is CASQWTAIDGYTF. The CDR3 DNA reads TGTGCCAGTCAATGGACAGCGATTGATGGCTACACCTTC.

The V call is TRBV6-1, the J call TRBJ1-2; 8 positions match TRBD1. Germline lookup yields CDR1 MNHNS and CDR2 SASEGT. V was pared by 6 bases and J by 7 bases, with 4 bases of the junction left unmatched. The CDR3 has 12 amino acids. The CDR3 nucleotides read TGTGCCAGCAGGGGACAGGAGTCTGGCTACACCTTC. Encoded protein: CASRGQESGYTF.

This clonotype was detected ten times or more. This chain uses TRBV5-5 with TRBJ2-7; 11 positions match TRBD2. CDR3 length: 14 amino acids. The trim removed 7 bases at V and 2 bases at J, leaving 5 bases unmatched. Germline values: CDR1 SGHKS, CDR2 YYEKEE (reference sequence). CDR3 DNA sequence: TGTGCCAGCCGATCGACTAGCGGGACCTACGAGCAGTACTTC. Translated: CASRSTSGTYEQYF.

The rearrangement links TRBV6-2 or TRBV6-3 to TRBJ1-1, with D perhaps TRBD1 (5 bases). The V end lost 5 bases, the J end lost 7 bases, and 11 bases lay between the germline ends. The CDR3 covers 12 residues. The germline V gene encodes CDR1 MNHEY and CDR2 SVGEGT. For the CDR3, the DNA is TGTGCCAGCAGTGGGGACTTGGTTGAAGCTTTCTTT. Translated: CASSGDLVEAFF.

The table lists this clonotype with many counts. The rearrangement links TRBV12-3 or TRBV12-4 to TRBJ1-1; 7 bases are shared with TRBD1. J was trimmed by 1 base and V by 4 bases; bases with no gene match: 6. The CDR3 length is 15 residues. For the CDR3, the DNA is TGTGCCAGCAGTTACACAGGGGCGGGGAACACTGAAGCTTTCTTT. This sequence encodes CASSYTGAGNTEAFF.

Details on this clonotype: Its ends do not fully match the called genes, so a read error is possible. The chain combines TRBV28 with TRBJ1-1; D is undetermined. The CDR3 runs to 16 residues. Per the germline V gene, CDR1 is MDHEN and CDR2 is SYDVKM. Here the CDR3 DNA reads TGTGCCAGCAGAAGTCCCTACCGCGTATCGAACACTAAAGCTTTCTTT. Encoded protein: CASRSPYRVSNTKAFF.

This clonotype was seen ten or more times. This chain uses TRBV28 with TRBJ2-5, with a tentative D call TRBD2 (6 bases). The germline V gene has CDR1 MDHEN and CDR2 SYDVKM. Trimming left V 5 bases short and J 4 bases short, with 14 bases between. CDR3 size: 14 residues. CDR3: CASSQGGTGETQYF. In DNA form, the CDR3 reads TGTGCCAGCAGTCAAGGCGGGACGGGAGAGACCCAGTACTTC.

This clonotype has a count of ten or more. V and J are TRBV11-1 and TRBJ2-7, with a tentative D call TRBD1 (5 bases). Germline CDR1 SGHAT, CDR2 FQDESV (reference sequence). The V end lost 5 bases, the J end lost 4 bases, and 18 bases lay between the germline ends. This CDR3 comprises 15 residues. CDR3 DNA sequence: TGTGCCAGCAGCCCCAGGGTCGCGACCGTATACGAGCAGTACTTC. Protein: CASSPRVATVYEQYF.

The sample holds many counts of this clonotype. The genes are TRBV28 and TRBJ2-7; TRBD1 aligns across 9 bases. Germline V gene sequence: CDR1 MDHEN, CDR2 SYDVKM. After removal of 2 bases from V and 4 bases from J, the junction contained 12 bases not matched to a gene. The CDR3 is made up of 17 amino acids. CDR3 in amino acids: CASSLAGTGSVWYEQYF. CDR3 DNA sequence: TGTGCCAGCAGTTTAGCTGGGACAGGGTCTGTATGGTACGAGCAGTACTTC. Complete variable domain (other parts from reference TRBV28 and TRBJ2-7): DVKVTQSSRYLVKRTGEKVFLECVQDMDHENMFWYRQDPGLGLRLIYFSYDVKMKEKGDIPEGYSVSREKKERFSLILESASTNQTSMYLCASSLAGTGSVWYEQYFGPGTRLTVT.

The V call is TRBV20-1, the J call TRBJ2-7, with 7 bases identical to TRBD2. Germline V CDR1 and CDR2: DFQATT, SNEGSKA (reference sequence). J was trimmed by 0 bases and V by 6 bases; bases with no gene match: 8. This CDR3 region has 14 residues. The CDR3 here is CSATTSRASYEQYF. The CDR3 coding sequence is TGCAGTGCCACGACTAGCCGGGCCTCCTACGAGCAGTACTTC.

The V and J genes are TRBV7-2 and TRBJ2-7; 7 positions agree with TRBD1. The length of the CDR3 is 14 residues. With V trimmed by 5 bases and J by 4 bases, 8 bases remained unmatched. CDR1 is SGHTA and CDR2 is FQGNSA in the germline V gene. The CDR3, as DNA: TGTGCCAGCAGCCATCCCAGGGGGTTGTACGAGCAGTACTTC. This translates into CASSHPRGLYEQYF.

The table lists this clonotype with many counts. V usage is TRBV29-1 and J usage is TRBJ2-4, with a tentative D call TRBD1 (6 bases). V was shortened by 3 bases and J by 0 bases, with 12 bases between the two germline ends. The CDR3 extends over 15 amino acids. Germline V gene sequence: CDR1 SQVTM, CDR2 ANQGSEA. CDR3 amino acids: CSVEGHKLAKNIQYF. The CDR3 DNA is TGCAGCGTTGAGGGACATAAGCTAGCCAAAAACATTCAGTACTTC. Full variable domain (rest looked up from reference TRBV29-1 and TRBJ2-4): SAVISQKPSRDICQRGTSLTIQCQVDSQVTMMFWYRQQPGQSLTLIATANQGSEATYESGFVIDKFPISRPNLTFSTLTVSNMSPEDSSIYLCSVEGHKLAKNIQYFGAGTRLSVL.

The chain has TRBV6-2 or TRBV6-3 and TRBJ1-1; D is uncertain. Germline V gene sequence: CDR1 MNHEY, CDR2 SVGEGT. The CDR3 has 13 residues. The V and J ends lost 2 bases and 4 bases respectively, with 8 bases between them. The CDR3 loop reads CASSYAVSTEAFF. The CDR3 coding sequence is TGTGCCAGCAGTTACGCGGTTTCCACTGAAGCTTTCTTT.

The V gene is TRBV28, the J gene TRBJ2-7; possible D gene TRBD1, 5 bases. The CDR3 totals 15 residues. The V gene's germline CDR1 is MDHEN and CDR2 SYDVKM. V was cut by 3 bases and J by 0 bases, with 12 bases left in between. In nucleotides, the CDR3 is TGTGCCAGCAGTTTGGTGCAGGGTATCTCCTACGAGCAGTACTTC. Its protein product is CASSLVQGISYEQYF.

This CDR3 reads CSVEILRSYTF. The CDR3 DNA is TGCAGCGTTGAGATCTTGAGGAGCTACACCTTC. The genes are TRBV29-1 and TRBJ1-2; D ambiguous. V gave up 3 bases and J gave up 9 bases, with 11 bases separating them. This CDR3 is built from 11 residues. Germline CDR1 is SQVTM and CDR2 is ANQGSEA. Full variable domain (rest looked up from reference TRBV29-1 and TRBJ1-2): SAVISQKPSRDICQRGTSLTIQCQVDSQVTMMFWYRQQPGQSLTLIATANQGSEATYESGFVIDKFPISRPNLTFSTLTVSNMSPEDSSIYLCSVEILRSYTFGSGTRLTVV.

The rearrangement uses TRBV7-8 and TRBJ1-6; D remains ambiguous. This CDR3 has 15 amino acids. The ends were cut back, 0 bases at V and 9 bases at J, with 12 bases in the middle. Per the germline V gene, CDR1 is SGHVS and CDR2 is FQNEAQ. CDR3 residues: CASSLAGDKGSPLHF. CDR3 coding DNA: TGTGCCAGCAGCTTAGCAGGAGATAAGGGTTCACCCCTCCACTTT.